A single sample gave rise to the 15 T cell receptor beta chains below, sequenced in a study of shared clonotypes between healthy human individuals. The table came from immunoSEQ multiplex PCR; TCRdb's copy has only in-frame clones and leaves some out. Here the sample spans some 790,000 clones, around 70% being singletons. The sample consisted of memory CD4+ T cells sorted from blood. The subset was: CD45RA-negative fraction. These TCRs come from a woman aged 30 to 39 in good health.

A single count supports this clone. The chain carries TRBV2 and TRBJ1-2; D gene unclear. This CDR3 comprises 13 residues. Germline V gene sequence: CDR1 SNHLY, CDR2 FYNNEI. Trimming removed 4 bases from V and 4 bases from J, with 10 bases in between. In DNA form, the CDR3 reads TGTGCCAGCAGTGGCGTCACCATCTATGGCTACACCTTC. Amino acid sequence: CASSGVTIYGYTF.

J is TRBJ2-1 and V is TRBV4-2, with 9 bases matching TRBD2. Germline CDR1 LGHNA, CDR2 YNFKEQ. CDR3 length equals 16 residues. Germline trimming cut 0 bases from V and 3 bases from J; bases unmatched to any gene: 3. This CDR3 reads CASSQDSGRIYNEQFF. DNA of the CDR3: TGTGCCAGCAGCCAAGATAGCGGGAGAATCTACAATGAGCAGTTCTTC.

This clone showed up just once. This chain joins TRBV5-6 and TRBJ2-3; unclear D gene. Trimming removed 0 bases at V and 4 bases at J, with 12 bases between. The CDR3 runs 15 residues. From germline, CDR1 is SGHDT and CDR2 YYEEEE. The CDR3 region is CASSLGSATSDTQYF. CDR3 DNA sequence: TGTGCCAGCAGCTTGGGTTCGGCGACCTCAGATACGCAGTATTTT.

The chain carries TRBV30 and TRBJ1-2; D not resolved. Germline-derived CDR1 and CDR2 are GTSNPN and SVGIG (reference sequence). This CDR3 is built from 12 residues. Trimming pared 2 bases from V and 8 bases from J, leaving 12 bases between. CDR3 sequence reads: CAWSKGAGGYTF. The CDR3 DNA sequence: TGTGCCTGGAGTAAAGGTGCGGGGGGCTACACCTTC.

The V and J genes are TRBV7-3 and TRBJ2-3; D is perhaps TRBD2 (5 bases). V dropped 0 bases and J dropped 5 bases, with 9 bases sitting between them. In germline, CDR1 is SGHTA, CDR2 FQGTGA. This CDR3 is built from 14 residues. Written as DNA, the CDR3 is TGTGCCAGCAGCTTAACAGCGGTGGGAGATACGCAGTATTTT. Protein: CASSLTAVGDTQYF.

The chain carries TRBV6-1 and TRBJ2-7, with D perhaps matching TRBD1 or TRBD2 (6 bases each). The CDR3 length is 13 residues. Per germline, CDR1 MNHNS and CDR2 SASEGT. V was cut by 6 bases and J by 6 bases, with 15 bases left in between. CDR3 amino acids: CASRSGAGGEQYF. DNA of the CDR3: TGTGCCAGCAGATCGGGGGCCGGCGGCGAGCAGTACTTC.

In nucleotides, the CDR3 is TGTGCCAGCAGTTACTCGCTTGGGGAAAGGAACTATGGCTACACCTTC. It translates to CASSYSLGERNYGYTF. This chain links TRBV6-6 with TRBJ1-2; D is uncertain. V was shortened by 0 bases and J by 2 bases, with 13 bases between the two germline ends. Germline assignment: CDR1 MNHNY and CDR2 SVGAGI (reference sequence). This CDR3 has 16 amino acids.

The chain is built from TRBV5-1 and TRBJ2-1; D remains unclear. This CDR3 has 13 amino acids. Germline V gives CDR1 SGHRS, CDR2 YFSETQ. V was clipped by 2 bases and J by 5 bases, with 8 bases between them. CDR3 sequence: CASSFSGDNEQFF. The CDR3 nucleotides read TGCGCCAGCAGCTTCTCTGGAGACAATGAGCAGTTCTTC.

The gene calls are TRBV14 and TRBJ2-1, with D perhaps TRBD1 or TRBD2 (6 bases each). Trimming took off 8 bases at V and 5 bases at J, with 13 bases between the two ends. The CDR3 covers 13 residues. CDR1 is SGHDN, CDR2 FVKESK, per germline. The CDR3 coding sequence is TGTGCCAGCGGGGGCGGGGCTAACAATGAGCAGTTCTTC. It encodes CASGGGANNEQFF.

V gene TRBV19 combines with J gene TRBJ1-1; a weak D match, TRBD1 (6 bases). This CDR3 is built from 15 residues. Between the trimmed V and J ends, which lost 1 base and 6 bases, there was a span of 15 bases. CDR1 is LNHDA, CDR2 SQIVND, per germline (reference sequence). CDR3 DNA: TGTGCCAGTAGTATAGCGGCAGGGGATGGCGCTGAAGCTTTCTTT. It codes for CASSIAAGDGAEAFF.

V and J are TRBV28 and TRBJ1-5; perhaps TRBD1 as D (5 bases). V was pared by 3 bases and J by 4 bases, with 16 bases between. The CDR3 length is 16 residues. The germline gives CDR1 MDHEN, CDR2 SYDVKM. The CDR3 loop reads CASSLGQGKGNQPQHF. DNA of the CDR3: TGTGCCAGCAGTTTGGGCCAGGGTAAAGGAAATCAGCCCCAGCATTTT.

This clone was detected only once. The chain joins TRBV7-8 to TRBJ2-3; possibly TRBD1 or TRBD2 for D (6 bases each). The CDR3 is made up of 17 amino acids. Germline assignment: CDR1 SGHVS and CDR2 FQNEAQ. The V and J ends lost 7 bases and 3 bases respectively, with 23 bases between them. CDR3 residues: CASIHGGRGSRTDTQYF. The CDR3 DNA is TGTGCCAGCATCCATGGGGGCCGGGGGAGTCGAACAGATACGCAGTATTTT.

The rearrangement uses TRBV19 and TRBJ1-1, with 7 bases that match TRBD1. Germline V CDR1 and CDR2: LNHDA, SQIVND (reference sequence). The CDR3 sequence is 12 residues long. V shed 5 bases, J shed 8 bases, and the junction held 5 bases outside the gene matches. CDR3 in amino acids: CASSERGREAFF. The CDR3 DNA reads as TGTGCCAGTAGTGAAAGGGGGCGCGAAGCTTTCTTT. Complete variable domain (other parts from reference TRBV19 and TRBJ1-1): DGGITQSPKYLFRKEGQNVTLSCEQNLNHDAMYWYRQDPGQGLRLIYYSQIVNDFQKGDIAEGYSVSREKKESFPLTVTSAQKNPTAFYLCASSERGREAFFGQGTRLTVV.

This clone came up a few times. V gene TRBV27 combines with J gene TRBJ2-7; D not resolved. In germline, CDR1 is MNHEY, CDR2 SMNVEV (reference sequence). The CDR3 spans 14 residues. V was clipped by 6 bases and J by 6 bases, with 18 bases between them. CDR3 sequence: CASSKRPTTGEQYF. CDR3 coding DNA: TGTGCCAGCAGCAAAAGACCTACTACTGGCGAGCAGTACTTC.

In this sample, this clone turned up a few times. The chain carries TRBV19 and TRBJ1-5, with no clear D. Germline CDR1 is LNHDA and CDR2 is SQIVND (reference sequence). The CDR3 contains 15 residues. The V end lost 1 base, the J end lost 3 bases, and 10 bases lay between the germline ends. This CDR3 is CASSIGAPPNQPQHF. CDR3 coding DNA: TGTGCCAGTAGTATAGGTGCCCCCCCCAATCAGCCCCAGCATTTT.